This T cell receptor (beta chain) was captured by sequencing in a study of identical twins listed by TCRdb under 2016. Background on the whole study: To test whether fetal clonotypes persist, the study used deep sequencing on TCR alpha and beta repertoires from monozygotic twins, unrelated adults of various ages, and cord blood. To rule out contamination, the twin experiments were replicated at different times with different library preparation protocols.

This clonotype appeared a few times. Its antigen is still unknown. No much larger clone is present one base from it, and per-base qualities are unavailable. Only healthy Caucasian donors were included. The twin cohort consisted of three pairs of female monozygotic twins, all aged about 18 to 30 years. Positive isolation kits from Invitrogen were used to isolate the CD4+ and CD8+ T cell populations. Results the study describes overall, beyond this receptor: In monozygotic twins, out-of-frame TCR alpha sharing was systematically underestimated by recombination models, although the models agreed with sharing between unrelated individuals. Compared with coincidental sharing between unrelated individuals, out-of-frame TCR alpha sequences shared between twins showed an excess of sequences with low generation probability. Abundant cord blood beta clonotypes carried fewer insertions; young adult naive repertoires showed a weaker similar trend, while memory repertoires showed none. Invariant T cells such as MAIT and iNKT could partly confound zero-insertion analyses, though diverse VJ usage argued against this for most clonotypes. In beta out-of-frame sequences, excess twin sharing was weaker, because having fewer shared sequences lowered the signal-to-noise ratio. Because the same donors could not be followed over many years, conclusions were based on cross-sectional statistical analysis.

Clipping removes 8 bases from V and 0 bases from J, with 18 as the unmatched junction base count. The CDR3 spans 19 residues, from the cysteine through the phenylalanine. The retained sequence is limited to the CDR3, 57 bases, with the frame set at the first base. The library was built by means of 5' RACE. The data were produced on an Illumina HiSeq 2000. Template switching added a universal primer binding site, and the final cDNA carried a unique molecular identifier that allowed TCR cDNA molecules to be counted accurately. Specific primers in the conserved constant-segment region were used to synthesize first-strand cDNA for the TCR alpha and beta chains. To control for contamination, every cDNA library carried two barcodes: a SMART-Mk sample barcode plus Illumina barcodes. TruSeq adapter sequences along with Illumina sample barcodes were introduced in two successive PCR steps. Sequencing of the TCR alpha and beta cDNA libraries was done on the Illumina HiSeq platform using custom primers. In the authors' own workflow: Unique molecular identifiers were extracted from raw reads with MiGEC, and CDR3 positions were determined with MiXCR. Recombination models were inferred per individual with the repgenHMM and IGoR tools using an EM algorithm. Shared clonotypes were analyzed with the tcR package in R, and sharing was normalized by the product of cloneset sizes. To study raw recombination without the effects of thymic and clonal selection, out-of-frame nonproductive sequences were analyzed. TCRdb reran the public reads through fastp at Q25 and MiXCR, keeping productive beta chains. One record per CDR3 amino acid sequence lists the most common genes and DNA. The V and J calls follow TCRdb's processing rather than the paper's. This sample lists about 500,000 distinct CDR3 sequences; 13% to 15% were detected once. The top ten constitute approximately 0.98% of the sample.

These data also featured in a second study, about yellow fever vaccine responses in identical twins. The other study reports the following: The T cell response to vaccination in identical twins was reported by the authors to appear partly convergent and partly personalized. In the study, vaccine-responding T cell clones were precisely tracked in identical twins.

Sequencing input: CD4+ T cells sorted from blood. The sequence is built from TRBV12-3 or TRBV12-4 and TRBJ2-2; 7 bases in between match TRBD1. This clonotype was obtained from a woman aged 18-29 years in good health. The CDR3: CASVTGWKGGGSNTGELFF. The DNA is as follows: TGTGCCAGCGTGACAGGGTGGAAAGGGGGTGGATCGAACACCGGGGAGCTGTTTTTT.